This TCR beta chain was recorded in a study of control samples from healthy donors and cancer patients. The germline gives CDR1 GTSNPN, CDR2 SVGIG (reference sequence). Deletions cut 0 bases from V and 8 bases from J, with 16 bases between. This CDR3 is 14 amino acids long. Only in-frame clones appear in the TCRdb table, and some are missing; sequencing was by immunoSEQ multiplex PCR. This table holds 110,000 to 150,000 clones, around nine tenths found once. The receptor was isolated from a man between 25 and 39 years old in good health. The rearrangement joins TRBV30 to TRBJ1-2; D is undetermined. The sequenced sample consisted of blood. DNA for the CDR3: TGTGCCTGGAGTGTTGGCAGTCGGGCCGGAGGCTACACCTTC. It encodes CAWSVGSRAGGYTF.